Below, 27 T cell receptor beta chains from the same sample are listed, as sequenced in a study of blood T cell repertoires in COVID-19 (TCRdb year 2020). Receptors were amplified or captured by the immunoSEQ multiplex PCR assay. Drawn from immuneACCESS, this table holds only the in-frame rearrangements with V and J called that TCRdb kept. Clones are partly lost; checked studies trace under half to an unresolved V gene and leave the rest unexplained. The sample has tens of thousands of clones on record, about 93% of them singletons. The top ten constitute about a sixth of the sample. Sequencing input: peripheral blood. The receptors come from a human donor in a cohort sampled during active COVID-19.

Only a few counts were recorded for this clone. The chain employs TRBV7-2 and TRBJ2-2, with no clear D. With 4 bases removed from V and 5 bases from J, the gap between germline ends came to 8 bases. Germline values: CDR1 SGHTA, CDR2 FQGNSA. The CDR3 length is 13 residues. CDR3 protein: CASSSRTTGELFF. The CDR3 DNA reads TGTGCCAGCAGCTCCCGCACAACCGGGGAGCTGTTTTTT.

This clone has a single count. The CDR3 DNA reads TGTGCCAGCAGCTTAAGTGGCGGGAACAATCAGCCCCAGCATTTT. This translates into CASSLSGGNNQPQHF. The chain joins TRBV7-3 to TRBJ1-5, with D uncertain. V lost 1 base, J lost 3 bases, and 10 bases lay in between. The length of the CDR3 is 15 residues. Looked up from germline, CDR1 is SGHTA and CDR2 is FQGTGA.

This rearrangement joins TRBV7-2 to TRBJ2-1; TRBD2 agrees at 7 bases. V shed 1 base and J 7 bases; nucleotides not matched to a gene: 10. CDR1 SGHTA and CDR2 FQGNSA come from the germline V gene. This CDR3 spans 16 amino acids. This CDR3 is CASSLERLAGRNEQFF. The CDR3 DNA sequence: TGTGCCAGCAGCTTAGAGCGGCTAGCCGGGAGGAATGAGCAGTTCTTC.

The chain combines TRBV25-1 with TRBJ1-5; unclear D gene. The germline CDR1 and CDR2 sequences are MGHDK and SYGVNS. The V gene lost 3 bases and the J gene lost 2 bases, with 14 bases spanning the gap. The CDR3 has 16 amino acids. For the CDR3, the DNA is TGTGCCAGCAGTGAGGCGGCAGCCTCTGGCAATCAGCCCCAGCATTTT. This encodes CASSEAAASGNQPQHF.

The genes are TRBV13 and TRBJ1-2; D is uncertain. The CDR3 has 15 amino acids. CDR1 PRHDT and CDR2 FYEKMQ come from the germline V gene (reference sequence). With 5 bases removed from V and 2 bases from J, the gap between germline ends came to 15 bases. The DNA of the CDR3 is TGTGCCAGCAGCCTTAGGTTAGTACAGAACTATGGCTACACCTTC. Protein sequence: CASSLRLVQNYGYTF.

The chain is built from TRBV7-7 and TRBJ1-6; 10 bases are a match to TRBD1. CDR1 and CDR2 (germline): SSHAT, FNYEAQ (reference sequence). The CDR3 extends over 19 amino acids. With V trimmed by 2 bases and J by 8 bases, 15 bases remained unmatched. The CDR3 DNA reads TGTGCCAGCAGCTTAAGGGATTTGAGGGACAGGGGCCCTTATTCACCCCTCCACTTT. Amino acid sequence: CASSLRDLRDRGPYSPLHF.

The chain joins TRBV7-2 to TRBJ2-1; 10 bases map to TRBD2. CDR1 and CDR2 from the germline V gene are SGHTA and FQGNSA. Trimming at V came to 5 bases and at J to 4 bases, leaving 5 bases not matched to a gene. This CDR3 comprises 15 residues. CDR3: CASSPSGGAYNEQFF. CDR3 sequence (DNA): TGTGCCAGCAGCCCCAGCGGGGGGGCTTACAATGAGCAGTTCTTC.

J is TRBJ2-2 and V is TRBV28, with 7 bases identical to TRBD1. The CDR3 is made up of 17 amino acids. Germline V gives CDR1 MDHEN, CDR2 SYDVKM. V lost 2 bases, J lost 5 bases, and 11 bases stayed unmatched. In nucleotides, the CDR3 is TGTGCCAGCAGTTTAATAAGGGGGCAGGGAGTAACCGGGGAGCTGTTTTTT. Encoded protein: CASSLIRGQGVTGELFF. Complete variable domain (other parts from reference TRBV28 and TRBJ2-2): DVKVTQSSRYLVKRTGEKVFLECVQDMDHENMFWYRQDPGLGLRLIYFSYDVKMKEKGDIPEGYSVSREKKERFSLILESASTNQTSMYLCASSLIRGQGVTGELFFGEGSRLTVL.

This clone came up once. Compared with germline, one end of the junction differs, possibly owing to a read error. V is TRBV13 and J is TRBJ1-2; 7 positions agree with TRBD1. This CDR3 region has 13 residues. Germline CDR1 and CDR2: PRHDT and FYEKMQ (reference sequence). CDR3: CASSVGGAGGYTF. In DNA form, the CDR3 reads TGTGCCAGCAGCGTAGGGGGCGCAGGGGGCTACACCTTC.

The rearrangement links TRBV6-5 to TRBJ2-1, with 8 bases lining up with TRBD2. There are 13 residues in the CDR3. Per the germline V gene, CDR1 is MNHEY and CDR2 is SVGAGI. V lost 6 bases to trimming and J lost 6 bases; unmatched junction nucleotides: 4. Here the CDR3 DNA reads TGTGCCAGCAGACTCAGCGGGGGCAATGAGCAGTTCTTC. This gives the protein CASRLSGGNEQFF.

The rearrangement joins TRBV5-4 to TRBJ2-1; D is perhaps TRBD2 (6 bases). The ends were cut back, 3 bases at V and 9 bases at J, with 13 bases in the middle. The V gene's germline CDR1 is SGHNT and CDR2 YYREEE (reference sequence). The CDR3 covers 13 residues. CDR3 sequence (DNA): TGTGCCAGCAGCTCCATGCGGGGCTTTGAGCAGTTCTTC. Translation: CASSSMRGFEQFF. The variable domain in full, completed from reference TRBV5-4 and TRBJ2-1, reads ETGVTQSPTHLIKTRGQQVTLRCSSQSGHNTVSWYQQALGQGPQFIFQYYREEENGRGNFPPRFSGLQFPNYSSELNVNALELDDSALYLCASSSMRGFEQFFGPGTRLTVL.

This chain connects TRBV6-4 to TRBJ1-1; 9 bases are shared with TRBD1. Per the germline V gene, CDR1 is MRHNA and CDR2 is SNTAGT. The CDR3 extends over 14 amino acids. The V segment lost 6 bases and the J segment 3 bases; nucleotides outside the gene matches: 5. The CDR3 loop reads CASRATGGYTEAFF. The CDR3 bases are TGTGCCAGCAGAGCGACAGGGGGTTACACTGAAGCTTTCTTT.

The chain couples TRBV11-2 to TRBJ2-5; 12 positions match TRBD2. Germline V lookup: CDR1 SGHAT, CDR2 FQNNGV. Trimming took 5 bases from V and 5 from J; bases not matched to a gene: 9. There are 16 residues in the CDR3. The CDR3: CASSQLAGGLRETQYF. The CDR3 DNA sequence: TGTGCCAGCAGCCAACTAGCGGGGGGCCTCCGGGAGACCCAGTACTTC. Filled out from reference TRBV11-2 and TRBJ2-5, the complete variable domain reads EAGVAQSPRYKIIEKRQSVAFWCNPISGHATLYWYQQILGQGPKLLIQFQNNGVVDDSQLPKDRFSAERLKGVDSTLKIQPAKLEDSAVYLCASSQLAGGLRETQYFGPGTRLLVL.

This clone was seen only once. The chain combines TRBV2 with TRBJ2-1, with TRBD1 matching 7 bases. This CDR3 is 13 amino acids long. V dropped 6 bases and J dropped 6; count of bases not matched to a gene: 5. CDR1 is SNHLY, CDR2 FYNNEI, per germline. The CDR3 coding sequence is TGTGCCAGCAGGGAATACAGGGGCAATGAGCAGTTCTTC. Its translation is CASREYRGNEQFF.

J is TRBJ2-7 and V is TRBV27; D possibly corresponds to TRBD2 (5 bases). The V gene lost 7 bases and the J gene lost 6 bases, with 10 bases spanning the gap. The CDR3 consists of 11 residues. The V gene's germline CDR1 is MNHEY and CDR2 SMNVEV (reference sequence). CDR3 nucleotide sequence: TGTGCCAGCAAACGGGGTGGCGAGCAGTACTTC. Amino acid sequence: CASKRGGEQYF.

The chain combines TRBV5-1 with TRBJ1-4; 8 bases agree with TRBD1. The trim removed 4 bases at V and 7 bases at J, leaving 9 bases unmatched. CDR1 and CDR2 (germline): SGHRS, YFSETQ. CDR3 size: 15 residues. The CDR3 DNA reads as TGCGCCAGCAGCAAAGGGGGACAGGAGGGTGAAAAACTGTTTTTT. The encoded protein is CASSKGGQEGEKLFF.

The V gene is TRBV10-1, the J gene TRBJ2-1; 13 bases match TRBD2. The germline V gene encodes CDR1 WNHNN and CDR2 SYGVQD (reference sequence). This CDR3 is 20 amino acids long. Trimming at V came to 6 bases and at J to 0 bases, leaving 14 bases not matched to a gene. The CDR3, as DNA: TGCGCCAGCAGCCTGACTAGCGGGGGGCCTAGAAGAAGCTCCTACAATGAGCAGTTCTTC. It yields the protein CASSLTSGGPRRSSYNEQFF.

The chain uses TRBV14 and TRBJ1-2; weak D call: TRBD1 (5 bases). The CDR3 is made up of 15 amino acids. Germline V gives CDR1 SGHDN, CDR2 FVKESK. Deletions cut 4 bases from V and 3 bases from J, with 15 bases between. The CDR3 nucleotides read TGTGCCAGCAGCCCCGGGGGAAACGGCCACTATGGCTACACCTTC. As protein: CASSPGGNGHYGYTF.

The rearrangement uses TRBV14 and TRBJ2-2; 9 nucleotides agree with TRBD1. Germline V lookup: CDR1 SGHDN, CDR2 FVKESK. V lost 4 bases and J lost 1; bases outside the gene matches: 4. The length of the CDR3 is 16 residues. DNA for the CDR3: TGTGCCAGCAGCCCCTTGGGACAGGGGAACACCGGGGAGCTGTTTTTT. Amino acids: CASSPLGQGNTGELFF.

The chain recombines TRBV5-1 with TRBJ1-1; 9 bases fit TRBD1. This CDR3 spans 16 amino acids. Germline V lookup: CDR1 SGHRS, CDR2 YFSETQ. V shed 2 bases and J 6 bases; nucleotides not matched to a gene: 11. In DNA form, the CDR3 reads TGCGCCAGCAGCTTAAACCGGGACAGGGCCCGATCTGAAGCTTTCTTT. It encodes CASSLNRDRARSEAFF.

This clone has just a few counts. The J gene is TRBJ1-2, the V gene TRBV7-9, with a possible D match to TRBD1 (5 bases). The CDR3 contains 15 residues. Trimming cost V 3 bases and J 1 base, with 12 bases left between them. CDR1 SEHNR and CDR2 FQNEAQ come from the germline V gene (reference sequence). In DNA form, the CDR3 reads TGTGCCAGCAGCTTGTCGGGCAGGGATAACTATGGCTACACCTTC. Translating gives CASSLSGRDNYGYTF.

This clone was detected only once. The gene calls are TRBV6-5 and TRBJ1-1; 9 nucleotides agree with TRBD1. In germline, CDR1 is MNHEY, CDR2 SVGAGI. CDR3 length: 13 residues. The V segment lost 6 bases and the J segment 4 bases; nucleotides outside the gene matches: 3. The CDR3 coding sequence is TGTGCCAGCAGGCTGACAGGGGGCACTGAAGCTTTCTTT. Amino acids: CASRLTGGTEAFF.

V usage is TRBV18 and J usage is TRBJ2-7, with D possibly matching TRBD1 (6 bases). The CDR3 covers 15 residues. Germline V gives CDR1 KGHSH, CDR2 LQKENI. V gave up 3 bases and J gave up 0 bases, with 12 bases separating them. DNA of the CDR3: TGTGCCAGCTCACCGGACAGCGGTATCTCCTACGAGCAGTACTTC. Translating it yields CASSPDSGISYEQYF.

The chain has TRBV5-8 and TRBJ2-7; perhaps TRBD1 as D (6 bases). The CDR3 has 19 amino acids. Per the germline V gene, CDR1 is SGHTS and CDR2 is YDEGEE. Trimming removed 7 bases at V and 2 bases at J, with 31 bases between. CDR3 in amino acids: CASLERHVLGNRVTYEQYF. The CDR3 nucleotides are TGTGCCAGCCTAGAAAGGCACGTCTTAGGAAACAGGGTTACCTACGAGCAGTACTTC. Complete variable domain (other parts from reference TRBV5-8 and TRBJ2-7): EAGVTQSPTHLIKTRGQQATLRCSPISGHTSVYWYQQALGLGLQFLLWYDEGEERNRGNFPPRFSGRQFPNYSSELNVNALELEDSALYLCASLERHVLGNRVTYEQYFGPGTRLTVT.

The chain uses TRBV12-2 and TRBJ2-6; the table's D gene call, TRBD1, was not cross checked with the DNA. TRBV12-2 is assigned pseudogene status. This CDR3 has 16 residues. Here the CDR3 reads CASRLGTPSGANVLTF. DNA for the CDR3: TGTGCAAGTCGCTTAGGGACACCTTCTGGGGCCAACGTCCTGACTTTC.

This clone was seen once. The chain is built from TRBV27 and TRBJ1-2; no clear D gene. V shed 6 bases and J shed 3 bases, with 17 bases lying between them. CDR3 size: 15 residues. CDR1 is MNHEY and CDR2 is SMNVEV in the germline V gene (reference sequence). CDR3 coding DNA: TGTGCCAGCAGCCGGGTCGGAGCAGATCACTATGGCTACACCTTC. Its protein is CASSRVGADHYGYTF.

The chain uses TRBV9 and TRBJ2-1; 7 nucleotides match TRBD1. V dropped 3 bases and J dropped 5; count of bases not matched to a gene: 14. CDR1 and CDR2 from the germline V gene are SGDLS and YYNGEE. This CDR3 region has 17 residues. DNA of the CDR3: TGTGCCAGCAGCGCCCCCGAACGGGACAGAGCAAACAATGAGCAGTTCTTC. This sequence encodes CASSAPERDRANNEQFF.